The clone carrying this TCR beta chain was detected only once. The assay was immunoSEQ multiplex PCR, and TCRdb's table has in-frame clones only and misses some. The repertoire consists of 45,000 to 55,000 clones, with 95% occurring once and the leading ten covering about 2.4%. The data derive from a study of control samples from healthy donors and cancer patients. CDR1 is MNHNS and CDR2 is SASEGT in the germline V gene. The CDR3 sequence is 16 residues long. The V gene end was trimmed by 1 base and the J gene end by 7 bases; junction bases not matched to a gene: 11. J is TRBJ1-2 and V is TRBV6-1; 8 bases match TRBD1. This receptor was identified in a man aged 25-45 years in good health. The sequenced sample consisted of blood. The CDR3 loop reads CASSEVGTGGFGGYTF. The CDR3 region has the DNA TGTGCCAGCAGTGAAGTAGGGACAGGCGGATTCGGTGGCTACACCTTC.